The rows below give T cell receptor beta chains drawn from one sample of a study of blood T cell repertoires in COVID-19. Libraries were prepared by immunoSEQ multiplex PCR; TCRdb keeps only in-frame clonotypes and omits some of them. The table has around 110,000 clones, approximately 90% seen once; the top ten hold roughly 4.7%. Sequencing input: peripheral blood. These TCRs come from a man in his forties with acute or convalescent COVID-19. CDR3s include the opening cysteine and the closing phenylalanine or tryptophan.

v_gene	j_gene	CDR3aa
TRBV5-1	TRBJ2-1	CASSSAGQGVDEQFF
TRBV10-3	TRBJ1-2	CAISDPGHATDGYTF
TRBV9	TRBJ1-3	CASSVGDSVPGNTIYF
TRBV6-2/TRBV6-3	TRBJ1-4	CASSYRGNRYNEKLFF
TRBV7-2	TRBJ1-4	CASSLDPGQGREKLFF
TRBV7-2	TRBJ1-2	CASSLGGGRHYGYTF
TRBV10-3	TRBJ1-1	CAISESGGHVNTEAFF
TRBV5-4	TRBJ1-4	CASSLEVGDRDATNEKLFF
TRBV20-1	TRBJ2-1	CSAYRNNEQFF
TRBV3-1/TRBV3-2	TRBJ1-1	CATSRVMNTEAFF
TRBV19	TRBJ1-2	CASSRDTPGGYTF
TRBV29-1	TRBJ1-1	CSVKREANTEAFF
TRBV27	TRBJ2-1	CASSLDYRNEQFF
TRBV5-6	TRBJ2-1	CASSLEGEQVYNEQFF
TRBV6-5	TRBJ1-5	CASCRGGIGQPQHF
TRBV13	TRBJ2-1	CASSSQGRGSYNEQFF
TRBV2	TRBJ2-2	CASASEPGELFF
TRBV27	TRBJ2-3	CASSGYGTVLPDTQYF
TRBV6-5	TRBJ2-2	CASSGTSGWTGELFF
TRBV7-9	TRBJ1-4	CASSLGGGNEKLFF
TRBV19	TRBJ1-1	CASSPGAEAFF
TRBV30	TRBJ2-7	CAWSVSRGSLSSYEQYF
TRBV4-1	TRBJ2-7	CASSQDSGGSYEQYF
TRBV7-3	TRBJ2-1	CASSSTGTGLNEQFF
TRBV7-8	TRBJ1-5	CASSLAGGWDSNQPQHF
TRBV21-1	TRBJ1-1	CARRKARGGLHGNTEAFF
TRBV3-1/TRBV3-2	TRBJ1-1	CASSPSGGNTEAFF